These 4 T cell receptor beta chains originate from one sample sequenced in a study of cytomegalovirus exposure and HLA in healthy donors. Amplification used 60 Vbeta primers and 13 Jbeta primers. Produced via immunoSEQ multiplex PCR; TCRdb's table is partial and in-frame only. The sample holds 55,000 to 65,000 clones, more than 80% seen once. Sequenced: PBMCs. The receptors were gathered from a man aged 30-40 years in good health and CMV-seropositive.

The chain links TRBV5-5 to TRBJ2-7; D remains unclear. The CDR3 sequence is 14 residues long. The V gene lost 1 base and the J gene lost 0 bases, with 8 bases spanning the gap. The germline gives CDR1 SGHKS, CDR2 YYEKEE (reference sequence). CDR3 loop: CASSLSPGSYEQYF. For the CDR3, the DNA is TGTGCCAGCAGCTTGTCCCCGGGCTCCTACGAGCAGTACTTC.

V and J are TRBV29-1 and TRBJ2-7; a possible D gene is TRBD1 (5 bases). V lost 4 bases and J lost 5, with 6 bases in between. In germline, CDR1 is SQVTM, CDR2 ANQGSEA. This CDR3 spans 10 amino acids. The CDR3 loop reads CSVVGDEQYF. The CDR3 bases are TGCAGCGTTGTAGGGGACGAGCAGTACTTC.

This clone was seen only once. The chain uses TRBV2 and TRBJ1-1; D is unclear. Germline CDR1 reads SNHLY; CDR2 reads FYNNEI. Trimming left V 7 bases short and J 7 bases short, with 10 bases between. This CDR3 has 11 residues. The CDR3 DNA reads TGTGCCAGCAATCAGGCTTTTGAAGCTTTCTTT. Its translation is CASNQAFEAFF.

V is TRBV11-2 and J is TRBJ2-3; 8 nucleotides align to TRBD2. After removal of 0 bases from V and 6 bases from J, the junction contained 11 bases not matched to a gene. Germline lookup yields CDR1 SGHAT and CDR2 FQNNGV. CDR3 length: 17 residues. CDR3 nucleotides: TGTGCCAGCAGCTTAGAACCCGCGGGAGGTCTCACGGATACGCAGTATTTT. This translates into CASSLEPAGGLTDTQYF.